The rows below give T cell receptor beta chains drawn from one sample of a study of T-cell reconstitution after alpha-beta-depleted transplantation in children. Using its own MiXCR run on the PCR reads, TCRdb lists one record per CDR3 protein. Among about 360,000 distinct CDR3 sequences listed, 10% to 15% were seen once. The specimen comprised PBMCs, sampled from the stem cell graft. These receptors were taken from a human donor who donated a stem cell graft to a child with Fanconi anemia. Each CDR3 is given with its conserved first and last residue. The D gene is left open where the match is weak. A clone size is listed for some rows: how often the clone was seen (once, few, many), or a class if it is expanded.

size: NA; D: NA; J: TRBJ2-7; V: TRBV5-1; CDR3: CASSMTADTYEQYF; DNA: TGCGCCAGCAGCATGACAGCTGATACCTACGAGCAGTACTTC
size: many; D: NA; J: TRBJ2-1; V: TRBV9; CDR3: CASSVGGTPGPRNNEQFF; DNA: TGTGCCAGCAGCGTAGGAGGAACACCGGGACCAAGAAACAATGAGCAGTTCTTC
size: NA; D: NA; J: TRBJ1-1; V: TRBV27; CDR3: CASNRGGMNTEAFF; DNA: TGTGCCAGCAACCGAGGCGGTATGAACACTGAAGCTTTCTTT
size: few; D: TRBD2; J: TRBJ2-1; V: TRBV29-1; CDR3: CSVRLAGSYNEQFF; DNA: TGCAGCGTTCGACTAGCTGGATCCTACAATGAGCAGTTCTTC
size: few; D: TRBD1; J: TRBJ2-1; V: TRBV11-1; CDR3: CASSLGRGTEPYNEQFF; DNA: TGTGCCAGCAGCTTAGGTAGGGGGACAGAACCTTACAATGAGCAGTTCTTC
size: few; D: NA; J: TRBJ1-2; V: TRBV7-9; CDR3: CASSLISGFGYTF; DNA: TGTGCCAGCAGCTTAATTAGCGGTTTTGGCTACACCTTC
size: many; D: TRBD2; J: TRBJ2-1; V: TRBV4-1; CDR3: CASSRNPTSGSYNEQFF; DNA: TGCGCCAGCAGCCGAAACCCTACTAGCGGCTCCTACAATGAGCAGTTCTTC
size: NA; D: NA; J: TRBJ1-6; V: TRBV20-1; CDR3: CSAREGVTLHF; DNA: TGCAGTGCTAGAGAGGGGGTCACCCTCCACTTT
size: many; D: NA; J: TRBJ1-1; V: TRBV28; CDR3: CASRGRPEAFF; DNA: TGTGCCAGCAGGGGACGGCCTGAAGCTTTCTTT
size: NA; D: TRBD1; J: TRBJ2-5; V: TRBV5-1; CDR3: CASSSGQGAETQYF; DNA: TGCGCCAGCAGCTCGGGACAGGGGGCAGAGACCCAGTACTTC
size: many; D: NA; J: TRBJ2-5; V: TRBV11-2; CDR3: CASSLGSGFQETQYF; DNA: TGTGCCAGCAGCTTAGGTAGCGGCTTCCAAGAGACCCAGTACTTC
size: NA; D: NA; J: TRBJ1-1; V: TRBV6-2/TRBV6-3; CDR3: CASTSRSRGEGRGTEAFF; DNA: TGTGCCAGCACTTCCAGGTCGAGAGGGGAAGGGAGAGGGACTGAAGCTTTCTTT
size: many; D: NA; J: TRBJ2-7; V: TRBV15; CDR3: CATSRDRSYEQYF; DNA: TGTGCCACCAGCAGAGATAGATCCTACGAGCAGTACTTC
size: many; D: TRBD2; J: TRBJ2-2; V: TRBV7-3; CDR3: CASSLRGGSGELFF; DNA: TGTGCCAGCAGCTTGCGGGGGGGTAGCGGGGAGCTGTTTTTT
size: many; D: NA; J: TRBJ1-2; V: TRBV7-2; CDR3: CASSLLGAGALYGYTF; DNA: TGTGCCAGCAGCTTATTGGGGGCAGGGGCGCTCTATGGCTACACCTTC
size: many; D: TRBD1; J: TRBJ2-2; V: TRBV7-9; CDR3: CASSLGQGEGTGELFF; DNA: TGTGCCAGCAGCTTAGGACAGGGGGAAGGCACCGGGGAGCTGTTTTTT
size: few; D: TRBD2; J: TRBJ2-1; V: TRBV5-1; CDR3: CASSLVPSGGAYNEQFF; DNA: TGCGCCAGCAGCTTGGTGCCTAGCGGGGGGGCCTACAATGAGCAGTTCTTC
size: NA; D: TRBD1; J: TRBJ2-5; V: TRBV10-3; CDR3: CAISERGGEETQYF; DNA: TGTGCCATCAGTGAGAGAGGGGGCGAAGAGACCCAGTACTTC
size: many; D: NA; J: TRBJ2-7; V: TRBV20-1; CDR3: CSASGPGSTYEQYF; DNA: TGCAGTGCTAGCGGGCCAGGGTCAACCTACGAGCAGTACTTC
size: many; D: NA; J: TRBJ2-2; V: TRBV7-2; CDR3: CASSRSLGNTGELFF; DNA: TGTGCCAGCAGCCGGTCGTTGGGGAACACCGGGGAGCTGTTTTTT
size: once; D: NA; J: TRBJ1-1; V: TRBV10-3; CDR3: CAISEAVEAFF; DNA: TGTGCCATCAGTGAGGCAGTAGAAGCTTTCTTT
size: few; D: TRBD1; J: TRBJ1-2; V: TRBV6-1; CDR3: CASSPRGTGPPQDYGYTF; DNA: TGTGCCAGCAGCCCCCGGGGGACAGGGCCCCCACAGGACTATGGCTACACCTTC
size: NA; D: NA; J: TRBJ1-5; V: TRBV6-5; CDR3: CASSYSGEHQPQHF; DNA: TGTGCCAGCAGTTACTCGGGGGAACATCAGCCCCAGCATTTT
size: NA; D: NA; J: TRBJ2-6; V: TRBV10-1; CDR3: CARGPYRSGANVLTF; DNA: TGCGCCAGGGGACCCTACCGCTCTGGGGCCAACGTCCTGACTTTC
size: few; D: NA; J: TRBJ2-1; V: TRBV12-3/TRBV12-4; CDR3: CASSLGGLHEQFF; DNA: TGTGCCAGCAGTTTGGGGGGCTTGCATGAGCAGTTCTTC
size: NA; D: TRBD1; J: TRBJ2-7; V: TRBV20-1; CDR3: CSAKGQGQVKQYF; DNA: TGCAGTGCTAAGGGACAGGGTCAGGTCAAGCAGTACTTC
size: NA; D: NA; J: TRBJ1-5; V: TRBV12-3/TRBV12-4; CDR3: CASSLGADNQPQHF; DNA: TGTGCCAGCAGTTTAGGGGCAGACAATCAGCCCCAGCATTTT
size: few; D: NA; J: TRBJ1-2; V: TRBV30; CDR3: CAWSVDSNYGYTF; DNA: TGTGCCTGGAGTGTGGACAGCAACTATGGCTACACCTTC
size: NA; D: NA; J: TRBJ1-2; V: TRBV6-2/TRBV6-3; CDR3: CASRKDLSRGYTF; DNA: TGTGCCAGCAGAAAAGACCTATCGCGGGGCTACACCTTC
size: few; D: NA; J: TRBJ1-1; V: TRBV7-6; CDR3: CASSLFPGPHEAFF; DNA: TGTGCCAGCAGCTTATTTCCCGGGCCCCATGAAGCTTTCTTT
size: many; D: NA; J: TRBJ2-1; V: TRBV6-5; CDR3: CASRQGTYNEQFF; DNA: TGTGCCAGCAGACAAGGCACTTACAATGAGCAGTTCTTC
size: NA; D: NA; J: TRBJ1-1; V: TRBV18; CDR3: CATSPFGNTEAFF; DNA: TGTGCCACCTCACCATTCGGGAACACTGAAGCTTTCTTT
size: few; D: TRBD2; J: TRBJ2-1; V: TRBV7-8; CDR3: CASSLGTGGLYNEQFF; DNA: TGTGCCAGCAGCTTAGGGACGGGGGGACTCTACAATGAGCAGTTCTTC
size: many; D: NA; J: TRBJ1-3; V: TRBV12-3/TRBV12-4; CDR3: CASTVAAGNTIYF; DNA: TGTGCCAGCACTGTGGCGGCTGGAAACACCATATATTTT
size: NA; D: NA; J: TRBJ1-5; V: TRBV27; CDR3: CASSTSLQPQHF; DNA: TGTGCCAGCAGTACCTCTCTACAGCCCCAGCATTTT
size: NA; D: NA; J: TRBJ1-3; V: TRBV20-1; CDR3: CSARVPQRGNTIYF; DNA: TGCAGTGCTAGAGTCCCACAGAGGGGAAACACCATATATTTT
size: NA; D: NA; J: TRBJ2-7; V: TRBV10-3; CDR3: CAISGNPFGEQYF; DNA: TGTGCCATCAGTGGGAACCCCTTCGGCGAGCAGTACTTC
size: NA; D: NA; J: TRBJ2-1; V: TRBV25-1; CDR3: CASSVPSREQFF; DNA: TGTGCCAGCAGTGTCCCGAGCCGAGAGCAGTTCTTC
size: few; D: NA; J: TRBJ2-1; V: TRBV7-7; CDR3: CASSLVLGPYNEQFF; DNA: TGTGCCAGCAGCTTAGTTCTGGGCCCCTACAATGAGCAGTTCTTC
size: NA; D: NA; J: TRBJ1-2; V: TRBV12-3/TRBV12-4; CDR3: CASSRTDLYGYTF; DNA: TGTGCCAGCAGTCGGACGGACCTCTATGGCTACACCTTC
size: many; D: TRBD1; J: TRBJ2-1; V: TRBV10-3; CDR3: CAISSDRADEQFF; DNA: TGTGCCATCTCAAGTGACAGGGCAGATGAGCAGTTCTTC
size: few; D: TRBD1; J: TRBJ1-2; V: TRBV5-6; CDR3: CASSPLEAGGYGYTF; DNA: TGTGCCAGCAGCCCCCTCGAGGCAGGGGGATATGGCTACACCTTC
size: few; D: NA; J: TRBJ1-3; V: TRBV12-5; CDR3: CASGLVTGISGNTIYF; DNA: TGTGCTAGTGGTTTAGTAACAGGGATATCTGGAAACACCATATATTTT
size: many; D: NA; J: TRBJ2-1; V: TRBV7-9; CDR3: CASSLDSVEDEQFF; DNA: TGTGCCAGCAGTTTGGACTCGGTAGAGGATGAGCAGTTCTTC
size: few; D: NA; J: TRBJ1-3; V: TRBV11-2; CDR3: CASSLEGDSGNTIYF; DNA: TGTGCCAGCAGCTTAGAGGGGGACTCTGGAAACACCATATATTTT
size: few; D: NA; J: TRBJ2-2; V: TRBV11-2; CDR3: CASSLMKARPAGELFF; DNA: TGTGCCAGCAGCTTAATGAAGGCTCGGCCGGCCGGGGAGCTGTTTTTT
size: few; D: TRBD2; J: TRBJ2-2; V: TRBV7-6; CDR3: CASSLVARGGPNTGELFF; DNA: TGTGCCAGCAGCTTAGTTGCGCGGGGGGGACCGAACACCGGGGAGCTGTTTTTT
size: many; D: NA; J: TRBJ2-5; V: TRBV10-3; CDR3: CAIRGVLDSQETQYF; DNA: TGTGCCATCAGGGGGGTTTTGGACAGCCAAGAGACCCAGTACTTC
size: NA; D: NA; J: TRBJ1-2; V: TRBV28; CDR3: CASSSPSSFGYTF; DNA: TGTGCCAGCAGTTCCCCTAGTAGTTTTGGCTACACCTTC
size: many; D: NA; J: TRBJ2-2; V: TRBV7-6; CDR3: CASSLGPSTGELFF; DNA: TGTGCCAGCAGCTTAGGTCCCAGCACCGGGGAGCTGTTTTTT